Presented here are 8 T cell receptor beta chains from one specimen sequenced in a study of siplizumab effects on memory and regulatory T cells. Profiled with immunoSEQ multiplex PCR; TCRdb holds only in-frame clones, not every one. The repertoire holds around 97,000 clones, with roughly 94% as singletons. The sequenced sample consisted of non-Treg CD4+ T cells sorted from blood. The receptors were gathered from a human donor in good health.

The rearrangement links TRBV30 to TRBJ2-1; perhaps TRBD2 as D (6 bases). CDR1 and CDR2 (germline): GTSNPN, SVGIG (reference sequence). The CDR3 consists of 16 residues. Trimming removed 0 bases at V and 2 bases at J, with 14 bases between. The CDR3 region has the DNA TGTGCCTGGAGTGTACTGGGCCTAGCGCCCTACAATGAGCAGTTCTTC. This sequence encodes CAWSVLGLAPYNEQFF.

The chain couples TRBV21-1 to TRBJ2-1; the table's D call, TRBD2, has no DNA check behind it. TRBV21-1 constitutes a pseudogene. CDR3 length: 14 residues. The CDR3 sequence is CASCPGTRGYEQFF. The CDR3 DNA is TGTGCCAGCTGCCCCGGGACTAGGGGCTATGAGCAGTTCTTC.

The CDR3 DNA sequence: TGTGCCAGCAGCAAAGGGGCACGGGGATCTTATGGCTACACCTTC. Translated, it gives CASSKGARGSYGYTF. This chain links TRBV21-1 with TRBJ1-2. TRBV21-1 is a documented pseudogene. The CDR3 is made up of 15 amino acids.

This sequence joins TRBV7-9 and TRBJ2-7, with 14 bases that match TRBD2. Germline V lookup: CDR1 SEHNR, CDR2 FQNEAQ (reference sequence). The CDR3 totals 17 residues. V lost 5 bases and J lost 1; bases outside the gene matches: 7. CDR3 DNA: TGTGCCAGCAGCCCTGACGGGACTAGCGGGAGTTCCTACGAGCAGTACTTC. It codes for CASSPDGTSGSSYEQYF.

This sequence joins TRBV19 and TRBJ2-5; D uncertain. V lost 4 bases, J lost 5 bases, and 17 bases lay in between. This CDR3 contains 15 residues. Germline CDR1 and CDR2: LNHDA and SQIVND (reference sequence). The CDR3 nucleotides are TGTGCCAGTAGTACCTTCTTTAATCCTGGGGAGACCCAGTACTTC. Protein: CASSTFFNPGETQYF.

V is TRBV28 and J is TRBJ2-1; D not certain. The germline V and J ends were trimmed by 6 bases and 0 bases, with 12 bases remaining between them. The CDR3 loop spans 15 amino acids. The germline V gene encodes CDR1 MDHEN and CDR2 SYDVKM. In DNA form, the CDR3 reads TGTGCCAGCAGCAATGGTGGAAGCTCCTACAATGAGCAGTTCTTC. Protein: CASSNGGSSYNEQFF. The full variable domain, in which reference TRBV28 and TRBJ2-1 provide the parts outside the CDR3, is DVKVTQSSRYLVKRTGEKVFLECVQDMDHENMFWYRQDPGLGLRLIYFSYDVKMKEKGDIPEGYSVSREKKERFSLILESASTNQTSMYLCASSNGGSSYNEQFFGPGTRLTVL.

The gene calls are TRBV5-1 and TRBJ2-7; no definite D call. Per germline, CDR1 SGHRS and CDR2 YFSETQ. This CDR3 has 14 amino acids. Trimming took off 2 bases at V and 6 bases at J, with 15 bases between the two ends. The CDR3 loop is CASSFGTSPAEQYF. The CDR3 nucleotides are TGCGCCAGCAGCTTTGGAACAAGCCCCGCCGAGCAGTACTTC.

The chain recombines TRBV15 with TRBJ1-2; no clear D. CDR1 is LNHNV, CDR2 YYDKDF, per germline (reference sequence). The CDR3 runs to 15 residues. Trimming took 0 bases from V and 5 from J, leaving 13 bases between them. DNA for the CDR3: TGTGCCACCAGCAGAGATCTCAGAGGAGAGTATGGCTACACCTTC. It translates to CATSRDLRGEYGYTF.